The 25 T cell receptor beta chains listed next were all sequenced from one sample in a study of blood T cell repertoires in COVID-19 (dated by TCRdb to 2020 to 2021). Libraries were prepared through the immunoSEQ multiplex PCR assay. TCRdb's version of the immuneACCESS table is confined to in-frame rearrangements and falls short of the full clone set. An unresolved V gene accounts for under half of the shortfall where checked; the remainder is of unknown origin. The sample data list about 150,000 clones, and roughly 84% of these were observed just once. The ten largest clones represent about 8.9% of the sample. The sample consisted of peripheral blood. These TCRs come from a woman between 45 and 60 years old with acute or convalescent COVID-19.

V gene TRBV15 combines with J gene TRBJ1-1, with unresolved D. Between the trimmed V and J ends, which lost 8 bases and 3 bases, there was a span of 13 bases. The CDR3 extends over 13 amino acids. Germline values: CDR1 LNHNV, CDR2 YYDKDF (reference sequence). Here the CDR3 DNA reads TGTGCCACCTCCTCCGGGGTTGACACTGAAGCTTTCTTT. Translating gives CATSSGVDTEAFF.

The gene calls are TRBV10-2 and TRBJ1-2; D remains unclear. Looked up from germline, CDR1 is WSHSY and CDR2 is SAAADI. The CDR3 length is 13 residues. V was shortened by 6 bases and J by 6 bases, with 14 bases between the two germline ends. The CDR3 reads CASRRDISDGYTF. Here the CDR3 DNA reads TGCGCCAGCAGAAGAGACATCTCCGATGGCTACACCTTC.

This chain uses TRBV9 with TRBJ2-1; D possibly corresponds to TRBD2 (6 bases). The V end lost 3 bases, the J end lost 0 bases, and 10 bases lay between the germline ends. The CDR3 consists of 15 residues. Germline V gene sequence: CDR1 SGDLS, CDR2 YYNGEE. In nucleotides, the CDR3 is TGTGCCAGCAGCGCCCGCGGGGACTCCTACAATGAGCAGTTCTTC. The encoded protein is CASSARGDSYNEQFF.

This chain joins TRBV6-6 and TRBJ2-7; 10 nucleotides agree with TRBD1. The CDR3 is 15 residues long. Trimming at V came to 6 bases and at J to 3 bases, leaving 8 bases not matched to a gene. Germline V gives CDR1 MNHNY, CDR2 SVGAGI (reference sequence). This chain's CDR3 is CASSLDRGRFYEQYF. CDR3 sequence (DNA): TGTGCCAGCAGCCTTGACAGGGGGCGCTTCTACGAGCAGTACTTC.

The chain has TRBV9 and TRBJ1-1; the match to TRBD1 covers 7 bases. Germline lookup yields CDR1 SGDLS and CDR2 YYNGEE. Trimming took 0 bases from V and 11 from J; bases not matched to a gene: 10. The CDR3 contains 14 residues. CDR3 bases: TGTGCCAGCAGCGTAGTAGCGGAAACAGGGGCGGCTTTCTTT. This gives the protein CASSVVAETGAAFF.

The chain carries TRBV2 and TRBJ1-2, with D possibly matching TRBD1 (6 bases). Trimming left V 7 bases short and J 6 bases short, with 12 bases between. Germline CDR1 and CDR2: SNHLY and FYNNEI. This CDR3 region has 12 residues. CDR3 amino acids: CASTWTENGYTF. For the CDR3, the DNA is TGTGCCAGCACATGGACAGAAAATGGCTACACCTTC. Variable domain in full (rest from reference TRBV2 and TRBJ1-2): EPEVTQTPSHQVTQMGQEVILRCVPISNHLYFYWYRQILGQKVEFLVSFYNNEISEKSEIFDDQFSVERPDGSNFTLKIRSTKLEDSAMYFCASTWTENGYTFGSGTRLTVV.

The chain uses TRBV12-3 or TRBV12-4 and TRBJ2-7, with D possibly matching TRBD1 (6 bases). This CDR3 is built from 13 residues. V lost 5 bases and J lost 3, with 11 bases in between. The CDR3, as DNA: TGTGCCAGCAGTAACAGGGTTAGCTACGAGCAGTACTTC. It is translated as CASSNRVSYEQYF.

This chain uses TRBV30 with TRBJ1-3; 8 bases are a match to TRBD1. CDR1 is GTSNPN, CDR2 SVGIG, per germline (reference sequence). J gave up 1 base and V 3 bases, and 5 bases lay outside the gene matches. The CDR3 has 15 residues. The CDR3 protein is CAWRRDRLSGNTIYF. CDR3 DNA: TGTGCCTGGAGGCGGGACAGGCTATCTGGAAACACCATATATTTT.

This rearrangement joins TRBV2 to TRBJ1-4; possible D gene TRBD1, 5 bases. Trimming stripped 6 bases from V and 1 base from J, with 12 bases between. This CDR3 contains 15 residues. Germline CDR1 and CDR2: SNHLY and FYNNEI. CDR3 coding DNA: TGTGCCAGCAGACCCCAGGGTCTAACTAATGAAAAACTGTTTTTT. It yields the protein CASRPQGLTNEKLFF.

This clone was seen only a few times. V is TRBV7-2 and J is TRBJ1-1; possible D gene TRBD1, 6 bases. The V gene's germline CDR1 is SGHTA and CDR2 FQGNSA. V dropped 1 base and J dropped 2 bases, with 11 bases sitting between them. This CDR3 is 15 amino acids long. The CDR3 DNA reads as TGTGCCAGCAGCTTAGAGGGGGGGATCAACACTGAAGCTTTCTTT. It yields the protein CASSLEGGINTEAFF.

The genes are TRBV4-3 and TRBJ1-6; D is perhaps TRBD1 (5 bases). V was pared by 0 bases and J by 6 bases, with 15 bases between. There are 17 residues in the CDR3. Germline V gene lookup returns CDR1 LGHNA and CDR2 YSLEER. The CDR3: CASSQDPSGASNSPLHF. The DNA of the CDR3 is TGCGCCAGCAGCCAAGATCCTAGCGGGGCCTCTAATTCACCCCTCCACTTT.

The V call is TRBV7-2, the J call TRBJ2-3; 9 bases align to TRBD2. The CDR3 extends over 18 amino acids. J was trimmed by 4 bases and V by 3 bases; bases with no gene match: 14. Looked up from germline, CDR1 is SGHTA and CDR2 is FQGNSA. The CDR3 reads CASSFSGSASGRADTQYF. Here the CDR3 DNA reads TGTGCCAGCAGCTTTAGCGGGAGTGCAAGCGGGCGGGCAGATACGCAGTATTTT.

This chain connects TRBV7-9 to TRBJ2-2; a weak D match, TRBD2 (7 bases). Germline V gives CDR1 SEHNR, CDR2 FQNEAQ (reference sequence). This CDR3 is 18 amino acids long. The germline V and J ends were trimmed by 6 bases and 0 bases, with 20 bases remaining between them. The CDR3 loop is CASSRDTGGHSNTGELFF. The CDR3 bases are TGTGCCAGCAGTCGGGATACGGGGGGCCATTCGAACACCGGGGAGCTGTTTTTT.

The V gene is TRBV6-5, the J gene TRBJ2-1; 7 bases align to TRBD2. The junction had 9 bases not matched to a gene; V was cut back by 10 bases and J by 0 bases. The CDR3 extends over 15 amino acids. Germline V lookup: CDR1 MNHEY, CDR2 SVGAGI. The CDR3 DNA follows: TGTGCCACAGACAGCGGGGTTGGCTCCTACAATGAGCAGTTCTTC. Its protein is CATDSGVGSYNEQFF.

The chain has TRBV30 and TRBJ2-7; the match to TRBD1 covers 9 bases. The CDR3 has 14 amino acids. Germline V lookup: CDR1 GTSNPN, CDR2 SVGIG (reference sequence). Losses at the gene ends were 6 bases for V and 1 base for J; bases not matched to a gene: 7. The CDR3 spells CACRGDRGSYEQYF. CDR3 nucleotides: TGTGCCTGTAGAGGAGACAGGGGGTCCTACGAGCAGTACTTC.

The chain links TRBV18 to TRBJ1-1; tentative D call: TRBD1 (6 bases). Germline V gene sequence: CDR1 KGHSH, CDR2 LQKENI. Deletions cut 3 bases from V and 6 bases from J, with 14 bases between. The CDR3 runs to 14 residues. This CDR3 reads CASSPVQGEAEAFF. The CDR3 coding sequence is TGTGCCAGCTCACCTGTACAGGGAGAAGCTGAAGCTTTCTTT. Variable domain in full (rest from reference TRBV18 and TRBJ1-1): NAGVMQNPRHLVRRRGQEARLRCSPMKGHSHVYWYRQLPEEGLKFMVYLQKENIIDESGMPKERFSAEFPKEGPSILRIQQVVRGDSAAYFCASSPVQGEAEAFFGQGTRLTVV.

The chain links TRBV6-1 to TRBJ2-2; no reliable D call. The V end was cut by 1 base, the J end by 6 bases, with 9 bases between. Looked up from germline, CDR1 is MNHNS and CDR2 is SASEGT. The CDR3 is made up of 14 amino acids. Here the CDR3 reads CASSEGVYSGELFF. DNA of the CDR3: TGTGCCAGCAGTGAAGGAGTCTACTCCGGGGAGCTGTTTTTT.

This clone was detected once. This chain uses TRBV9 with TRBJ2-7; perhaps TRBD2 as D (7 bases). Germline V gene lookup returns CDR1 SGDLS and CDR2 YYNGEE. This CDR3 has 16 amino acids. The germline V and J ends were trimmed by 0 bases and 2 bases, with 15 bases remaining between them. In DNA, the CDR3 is TGTGCCAGCAGCGTAGATGGGAGGGGGAGTCCCTACGAGCAGTACTTC. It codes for CASSVDGRGSPYEQYF.

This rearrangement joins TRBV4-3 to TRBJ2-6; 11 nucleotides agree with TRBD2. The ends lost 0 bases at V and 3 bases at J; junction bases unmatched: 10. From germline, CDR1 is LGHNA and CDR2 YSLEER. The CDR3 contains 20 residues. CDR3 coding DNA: TGCGCCAGCAGCCAAGATCAGGTACTAGCGGGAGCTTATGGGGCCAACGTCCTGACTTTC. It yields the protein CASSQDQVLAGAYGANVLTF.

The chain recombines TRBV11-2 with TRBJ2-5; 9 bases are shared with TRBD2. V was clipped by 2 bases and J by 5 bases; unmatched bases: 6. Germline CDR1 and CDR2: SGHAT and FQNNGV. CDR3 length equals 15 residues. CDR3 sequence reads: CASSLRGGAHETQYF. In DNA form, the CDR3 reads TGTGCCAGCAGCTTACGCGGGGGGGCCCATGAGACCCAGTACTTC.

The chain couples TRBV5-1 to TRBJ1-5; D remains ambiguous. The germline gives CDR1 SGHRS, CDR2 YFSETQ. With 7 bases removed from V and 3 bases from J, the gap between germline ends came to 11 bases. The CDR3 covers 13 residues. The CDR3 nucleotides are TGCGCCAGCCGTACTGACTTCAATCAGCCCCAGCATTTT. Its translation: CASRTDFNQPQHF. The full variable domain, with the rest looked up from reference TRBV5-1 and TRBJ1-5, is KAGVTQTPRYLIKTRGQQVTLSCSPISGHRSVSWYQQTPGQGLQFLFEYFSETQRNKGNFPGRFSGRQFSNSRSEMNVSTLELGDSALYLCASRTDFNQPQHFGDGTRLSIL.

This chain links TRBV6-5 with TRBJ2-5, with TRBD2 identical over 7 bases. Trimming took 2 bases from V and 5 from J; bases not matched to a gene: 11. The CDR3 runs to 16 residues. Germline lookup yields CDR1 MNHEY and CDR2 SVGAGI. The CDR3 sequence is CASSYDRSWTRETQYF. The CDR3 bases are TGTGCCAGCAGTTACGATCGCAGTTGGACTAGGGAGACCCAGTACTTC.

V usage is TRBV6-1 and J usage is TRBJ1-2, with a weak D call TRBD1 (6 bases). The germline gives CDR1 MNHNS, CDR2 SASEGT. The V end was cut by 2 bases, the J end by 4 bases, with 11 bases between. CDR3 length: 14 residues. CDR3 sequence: CASSEPDSFYGYTF. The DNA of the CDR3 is TGTGCCAGCAGTGAACCGGACAGTTTCTATGGCTACACCTTC.

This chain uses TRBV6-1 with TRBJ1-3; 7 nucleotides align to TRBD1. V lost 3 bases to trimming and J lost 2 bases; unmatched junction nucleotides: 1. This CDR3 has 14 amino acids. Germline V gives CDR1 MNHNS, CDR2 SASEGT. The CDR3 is CASSEQGAGNTIYF. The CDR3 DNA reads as TGTGCCAGCAGTGAGCAGGGGGCTGGAAACACCATATATTTT.

In DNA form, the CDR3 reads TGTGCCAGCAGCGTCGGGACAGCCCACTATGGCTACACCTTC. Translating it yields CASSVGTAHYGYTF. The V call is TRBV9, the J call TRBJ1-2, with 7 bases that match TRBD1. V trimming: 2 bases; J trimming: 3 bases; junction bases outside the gene matches: 4. Germline assignment: CDR1 SGDLS and CDR2 YYNGEE. This CDR3 region has 14 residues.